These 23 T cell receptor beta chains originate from one sample sequenced in a study of blood T cells in healthy people across ages. The second PCR ran about 6 to 11 cycles with a sample-barcoded 5' primer and J-beta primers. TCRdb re-analysed the 5' RACE reads in MiXCR, keeping a single row per CDR3 protein. The sample comprises hundreds of thousands of distinct CDR3 sequences, around half of which are singletons, and around a third rests with the top ten. The specimen sequenced was blood. All receptors come from a woman aged 60-75 years in good health.

The chain has TRBV29-1 and TRBJ2-5, with a weak D call TRBD2 (6 bases). The CDR3 spans 15 residues. V was clipped by 4 bases and J by 11 bases, with 26 bases between them. The germline V gene encodes CDR1 SQVTM and CDR2 ANQGSEA. The CDR3 here is CSVGGQGGVGNEQYF. The CDR3 coding sequence is TGCAGCGTTGGTGGGCAGGGAGGTGTGGGCAATGAGCAGTACTTC.

The chain employs TRBV9 and TRBJ2-2; TRBD2 matches at 8 bases. The trim removed 2 bases at V and 6 bases at J, leaving 6 bases unmatched. The V gene's germline CDR1 is SGDLS and CDR2 YYNGEE. The CDR3 covers 15 residues. The chain's CDR3 is CASSVSGSSPGELFF. The CDR3 DNA follows: TGTGCCAGCAGCGTGAGCGGGAGTTCCCCCGGGGAGCTGTTTTTT.

The chain is built from TRBV15 and TRBJ2-1; 8 positions agree with TRBD2. CDR1 is LNHNV, CDR2 YYDKDF, per germline (reference sequence). V gave up 5 bases and J gave up 0 bases; unmatched junction bases: 6. This CDR3 is 16 amino acids long. The CDR3 is CATSRRSGSSYNEQFF. Here the CDR3 DNA reads TGTGCCACCAGCCGACGAAGCGGGAGCTCCTACAATGAGCAGTTCTTC.

The chain employs TRBV27 and TRBJ2-1; 13 positions agree with TRBD2. The tail of the sequence fits TRBJ2-7 better, so the J call may be wrong. CDR1 and CDR2 from the germline V gene are MNHEY and SMNVEV (reference sequence). This CDR3 spans 17 amino acids. The DNA for the CDR3 is TGTGCCAGCAGTCCTGGGACTAGCGGGGCAACCTACAATGAGCAGTACTTC. It is translated as CASSPGTSGATYNEQYF.

V gene TRBV12-3 or TRBV12-4 combines with J gene TRBJ2-4, with 9 bases identical to TRBD2. The assigned J gene may be wrong: the sequence end matches TRBJ2-7 better. This CDR3 comprises 18 residues. CDR3 loop: CASSLRAAGGQRAYEQYF. The DNA for the CDR3 is TGTGCCAGCAGTTTAAGGGCGGCGGGAGGGCAGCGGGCCTACGAGCAGTACTTC.

The chain has TRBV5-1 and TRBJ2-3, with 9 bases identical to TRBD2. This CDR3 comprises 15 residues. Per germline, CDR1 SGHRS and CDR2 YFSETQ. V gave up 7 bases and J gave up 3 bases; unmatched junction bases: 9. The CDR3 sequence: CASSGQLAGTDTQYF. The CDR3, as DNA: TGCGCCAGCTCGGGTCAGCTAGCGGGGACAGATACGCAGTATTTT.

The gene calls are TRBV7-2 and TRBJ2-1; D not resolved. The CDR3 length is 12 residues. With 5 bases removed from V and 4 bases from J, the gap between germline ends came to 6 bases. Germline CDR1 is SGHTA and CDR2 is FQGNSA. This CDR3 reads CASSVQYNEQFF. The CDR3 region has the DNA TGTGCCAGCAGCGTGCAGTACAATGAGCAGTTCTTC.

This clonotype was detected only a few times. The V gene is TRBV9, the J gene TRBJ2-3, with TRBD2 identical over 9 bases. Germline CDR1 reads SGDLS; CDR2 reads YYNGEE. The CDR3 contains 16 residues. The V segment lost 4 bases and the J segment 5 bases; nucleotides outside the gene matches: 11. The CDR3 sequence: CASSPRAGGNVDTQYF. The CDR3 bases are TGTGCCAGCAGCCCCCGAGCGGGAGGTAATGTAGATACGCAGTATTTT. Complete variable domain (other parts from reference TRBV9 and TRBJ2-3): DSGVTQTPKHLITATGQRVTLRCSPRSGDLSVYWYQQSLDQGLQFLIQYYNGEERAKGNILERFSAQQFPDLHSELNLSSLELGDSALYFCASSPRAGGNVDTQYFGPGTRLTVL.

The chain joins TRBV28 to TRBJ2-5; 10 bases align to TRBD1. With V trimmed by 2 bases and J by 11 bases, 2 bases remained unmatched. The CDR3 loop spans 12 amino acids. The germline V gene encodes CDR1 MDHEN and CDR2 SYDVKM. CDR3 sequence: CASSLRTGGQYF. The CDR3 DNA sequence: TGTGCCAGCAGTTTACGGACAGGGGGGCAGTACTTC.

This clonotype was found a few times. The V call is TRBV6-5, the J call TRBJ1-1; weak D call: TRBD1 (5 bases). CDR3 length equals 15 residues. Trimming stripped 6 bases from V and 8 bases from J, with 22 bases between. CDR1 MNHEY and CDR2 SVGAGI come from the germline V gene. The CDR3, as DNA: TGTGCCAGCAGGGCCGGGACGGAGATAGATAGGGAAGCTTTCTTT. The encoded protein is CASRAGTEIDREAFF.

The genes are TRBV20-1 and TRBJ2-1, with D unclear. CDR1 is DFQATT and CDR2 is SNEGSKA in the germline V gene (reference sequence). The V and J ends lost 7 bases and 8 bases respectively, with 18 bases between them. The CDR3 is made up of 13 amino acids. CDR3 region: CSGGIGLFHEQFF. CDR3 bases: TGCAGTGGGGGAATAGGGTTGTTCCATGAGCAGTTCTTC.

This clonotype showed up just a few times. The chain joins TRBV29-1 to TRBJ2-3; D gene uncertain. V lost 7 bases and J 4 bases, leaving 12 bases between the germline ends. Germline V gene data show CDR1 as SQVTM and CDR2 as ANQGSEA. The CDR3 extends over 12 amino acids. Here the CDR3 reads CSGRYGADTQYF. The CDR3 region has the DNA TGCAGCGGCCGGTACGGCGCAGATACGCAGTATTTT.

This clonotype was picked up a small number of times. This CDR3 is CASSLTSGRAETQYF. CDR3 DNA: TGTGCCAGCAGCCTGACTAGCGGGAGAGCAGAGACCCAGTACTTC. The chain joins TRBV5-6 to TRBJ2-5, with 12 bases lining up with TRBD2. J gave up 4 bases and V 4 bases, and 5 bases lay outside the gene matches. The CDR3 runs 15 residues. Germline CDR1 and CDR2: SGHDT and YYEEEE.

V and J are TRBV20-1 and TRBJ2-5; possibly TRBD2 for D (6 bases). Germline V gene data show CDR1 as DFQATT and CDR2 as SNEGSKA (reference sequence). The CDR3 has 17 amino acids. Between the trimmed V and J ends, which lost 3 bases and 0 bases, there was a span of 20 bases. CDR3 region: CSASIIAGLSYQETQYF. DNA for the CDR3: TGCAGTGCTAGTATTATCGCGGGACTTTCGTACCAAGAGACCCAGTACTTC.

The V and J genes are TRBV28 and TRBJ2-7, with no clear D. The CDR3 totals 13 residues. Germline V gene sequence: CDR1 MDHEN, CDR2 SYDVKM. With 8 bases removed from V and 1 base from J, the gap between germline ends came to 12 bases. Here the CDR3 DNA reads TGTGCCAGCCGATCCAGAAGGTCCTACGAGCAGTACTTC. This codes for CASRSRRSYEQYF.

The genes are TRBV7-9 and TRBJ2-3; D gene ambiguous. CDR1 is SEHNR and CDR2 is FQNEAQ in the germline V gene (reference sequence). The CDR3 is made up of 11 amino acids. V was trimmed by 5 bases and J by 5 bases, leaving 5 bases between them. DNA of the CDR3: TGTGCCAGCAGCGACGTAGATACGCAGTATTTT. It translates to CASSDVDTQYF.

In regard to this clonotype: Given a much more abundant clone one base away, this may be a read error. The rearrangement uses TRBV29-1 and TRBJ2-1; possible D gene TRBD1, 5 bases. The CDR3 is 12 residues long. Germline CDR1 is SQVTM and CDR2 is ANQGSEA. The V end lost 7 bases, the J end lost 8 bases, and 15 bases lay between the germline ends. CDR3 sequence: CSARASGDEQFF. The CDR3 DNA is TGCAGCGCCAGGGCTAGTGGCGATGAGCAGTTCTTC.

V gene TRBV2 combines with J gene TRBJ2-3; 12 bases line up with TRBD2. The CDR3 has 15 amino acids. Germline trimming cut 6 bases from V and 3 bases from J; bases unmatched to any gene: 4. The germline V gene encodes CDR1 SNHLY and CDR2 FYNNEI. The chain's CDR3 is CASRILAGGTDTQYF. The CDR3 DNA follows: TGTGCCAGCAGAATACTAGCGGGAGGTACAGATACGCAGTATTTT.

The chain joins TRBV28 to TRBJ2-5; TRBD2 agrees at 8 bases. CDR1 is MDHEN, CDR2 SYDVKM, per germline. V shed 3 bases, J shed 11 bases, and the junction held 14 bases outside the gene matches. This CDR3 has 15 residues. The CDR3 sequence: CASSLTGRGANEQYF. CDR3 in DNA: TGTGCCAGCAGTTTGACCGGGAGGGGGGCCAATGAGCAGTACTTC. Variable domain in full (rest from reference TRBV28 and TRBJ2-5): DVKVTQSSRYLVKRTGEKVFLECVQDMDHENMFWYRQDPGLGLRLIYFSYDVKMKEKGDIPEGYSVSREKKERFSLILESASTNQTSMYLCASSLTGRGANEQYFGPGTRLLVL.

The chain recombines TRBV7-8 with TRBJ2-7; possible D gene TRBD2, 6 bases. V was shortened by 5 bases and J by 1 base, with 18 bases between the two germline ends. This CDR3 is built from 16 residues. Germline lookup yields CDR1 SGHVS and CDR2 FQNEAQ. The CDR3 sequence: CASSPPRTGASYEQYF. CDR3 coding DNA: TGTGCCAGCAGCCCCCCCAGGACGGGAGCTTCCTACGAGCAGTACTTC.

The V gene is TRBV28, the J gene TRBJ2-7; D might be TRBD1 (6 bases). Trimming left V 1 base short and J 3 bases short, with 19 bases between. The CDR3 length is 17 residues. Germline loops: CDR1 MDHEN, CDR2 SYDVKM. CDR3 amino acids: CASSLFVQGRRGYEQYF. The DNA for the CDR3 is TGTGCCAGCAGTTTATTCGTACAGGGAAGGCGAGGCTACGAGCAGTACTTC.

This clonotype was found once. V and J are TRBV12-3 or TRBV12-4 and TRBJ2-1; 7 nucleotides align to TRBD2. V shed 10 bases, J shed 8 bases, and the junction held 14 bases outside the gene matches. CDR3 length: 14 residues. This chain's CDR3 is CATSLAAPNHEQFF. The CDR3 DNA sequence: TGTGCCACTAGCCTAGCGGCCCCAAACCATGAGCAGTTCTTC.

The V call is TRBV6-1, the J call TRBJ2-1; 8 bases match TRBD2. Germline CDR1 and CDR2: MNHNS and SASEGT. The CDR3 is made up of 17 amino acids. The junction had 10 bases not matched to a gene; V was cut back by 6 bases and J by 0 bases. As DNA, the CDR3 is TGTGCCAGCAGACCGGGCAGCGGGGGAAGCTCCTACAATGAGCAGTTCTTC. Protein product: CASRPGSGGSSYNEQFF.